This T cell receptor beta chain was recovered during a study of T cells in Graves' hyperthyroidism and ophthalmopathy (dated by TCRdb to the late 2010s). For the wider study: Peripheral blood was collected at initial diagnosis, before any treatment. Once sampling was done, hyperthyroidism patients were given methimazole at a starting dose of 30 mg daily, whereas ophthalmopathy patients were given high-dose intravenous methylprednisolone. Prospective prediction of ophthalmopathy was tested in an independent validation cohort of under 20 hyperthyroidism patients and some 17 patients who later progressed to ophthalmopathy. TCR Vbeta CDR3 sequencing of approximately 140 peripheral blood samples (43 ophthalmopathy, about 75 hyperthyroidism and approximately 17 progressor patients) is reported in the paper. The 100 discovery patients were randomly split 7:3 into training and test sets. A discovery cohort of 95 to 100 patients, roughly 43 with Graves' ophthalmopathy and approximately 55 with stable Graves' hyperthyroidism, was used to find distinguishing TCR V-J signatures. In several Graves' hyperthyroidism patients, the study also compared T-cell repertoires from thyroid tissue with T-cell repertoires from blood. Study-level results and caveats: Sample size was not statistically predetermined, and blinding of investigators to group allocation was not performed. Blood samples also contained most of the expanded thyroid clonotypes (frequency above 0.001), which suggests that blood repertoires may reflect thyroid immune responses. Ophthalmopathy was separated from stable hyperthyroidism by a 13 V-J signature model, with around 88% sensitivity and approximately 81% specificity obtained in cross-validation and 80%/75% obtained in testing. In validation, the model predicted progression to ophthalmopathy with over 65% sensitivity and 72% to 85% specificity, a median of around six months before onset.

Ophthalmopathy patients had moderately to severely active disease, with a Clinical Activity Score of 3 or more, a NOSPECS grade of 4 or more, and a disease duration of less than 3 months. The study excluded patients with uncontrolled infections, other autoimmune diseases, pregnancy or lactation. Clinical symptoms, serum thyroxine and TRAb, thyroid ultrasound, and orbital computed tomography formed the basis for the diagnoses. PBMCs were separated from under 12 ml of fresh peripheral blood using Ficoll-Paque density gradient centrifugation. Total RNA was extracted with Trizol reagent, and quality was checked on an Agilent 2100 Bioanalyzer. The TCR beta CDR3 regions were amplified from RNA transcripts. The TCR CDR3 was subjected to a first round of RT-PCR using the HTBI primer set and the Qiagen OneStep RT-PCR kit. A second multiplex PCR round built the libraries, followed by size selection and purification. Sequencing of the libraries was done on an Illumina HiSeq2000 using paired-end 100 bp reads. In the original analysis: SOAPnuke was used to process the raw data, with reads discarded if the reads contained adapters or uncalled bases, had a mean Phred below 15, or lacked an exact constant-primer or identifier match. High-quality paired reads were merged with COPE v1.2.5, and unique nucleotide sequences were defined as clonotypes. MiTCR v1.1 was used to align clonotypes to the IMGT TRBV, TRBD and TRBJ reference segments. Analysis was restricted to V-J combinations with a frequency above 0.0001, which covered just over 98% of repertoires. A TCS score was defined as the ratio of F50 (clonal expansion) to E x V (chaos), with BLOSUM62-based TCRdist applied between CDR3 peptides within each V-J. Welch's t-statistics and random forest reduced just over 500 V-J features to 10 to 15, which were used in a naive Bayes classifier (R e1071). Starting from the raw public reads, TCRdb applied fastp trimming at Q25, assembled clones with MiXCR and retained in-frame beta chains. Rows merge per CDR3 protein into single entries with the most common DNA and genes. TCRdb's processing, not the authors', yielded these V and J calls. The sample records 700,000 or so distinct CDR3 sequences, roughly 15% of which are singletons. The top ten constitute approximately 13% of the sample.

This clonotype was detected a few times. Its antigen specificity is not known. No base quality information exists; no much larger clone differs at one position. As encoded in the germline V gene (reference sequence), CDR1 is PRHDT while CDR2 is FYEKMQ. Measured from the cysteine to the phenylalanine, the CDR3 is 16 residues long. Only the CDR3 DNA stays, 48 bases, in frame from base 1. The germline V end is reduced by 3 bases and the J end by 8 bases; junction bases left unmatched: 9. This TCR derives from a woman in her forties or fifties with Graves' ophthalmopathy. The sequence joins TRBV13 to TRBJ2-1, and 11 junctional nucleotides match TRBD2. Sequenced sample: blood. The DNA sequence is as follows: TGTGCCAGCAGCTTGCGACTAGCGGGAACGTTCGATGAGCAGTTCTTC. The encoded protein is CASSLRLAGTFDEQFF.